The 7 T cell receptor beta chains listed next were all sequenced from one sample in a study of blood T cell repertoires in COVID-19. Profiled with immunoSEQ multiplex PCR; TCRdb holds only in-frame clones, not every one. The sample holds approximately 210,000 clones, 82% seen once. The sequenced sample was peripheral blood. All receptors come from an elderly woman with acute or convalescent COVID-19.

V usage is TRBV9 and J usage is TRBJ1-6; D might be TRBD1 (6 bases). This CDR3 comprises 18 residues. CDR1 is SGDLS, CDR2 YYNGEE, per germline. V was clipped by 1 base and J by 7 bases, with 21 bases between them. DNA for the CDR3: TGTGCCAGCAGCGTAAGGGGGTCAGATCCAGTGTGGAATTCACCCCTCCACTTT. This sequence encodes CASSVRGSDPVWNSPLHF.

The rearrangement uses TRBV5-6 and TRBJ2-5; 8 positions agree with TRBD1. Germline CDR1 and CDR2: SGHDT and YYEEEE. Trimming took 2 bases from V and 3 from J; bases not matched to a gene: 3. The CDR3 spans 14 residues. CDR3 nucleotide sequence: TGTGCCAGCAGCTTACTACAGGGGGAAGAGACCCAGTACTTC. As protein: CASSLLQGEETQYF.

The chain couples TRBV5-1 to TRBJ1-4, with D maybe TRBD1 (5 bases). This CDR3 region has 16 residues. Germline assignment: CDR1 SGHRS and CDR2 YFSETQ. Trimming stripped 3 bases from V and 3 bases from J, with 15 bases between. CDR3 protein: CASSSGSTGANEKLFF. As DNA, the CDR3 is TGCGCCAGCAGCTCAGGTTCAACGGGGGCTAATGAAAAACTGTTTTTT.

The chain combines TRBV7-2 with TRBJ1-2, with 11 bases identical to TRBD1. The CDR3 sequence is 17 residues long. V lost 0 bases to trimming and J lost 2 bases; unmatched junction nucleotides: 5. Germline V lookup: CDR1 SGHTA, CDR2 FQGNSA. The CDR3: CASSLAIGQGANYGYTF. The CDR3 DNA reads as TGTGCCAGCAGCTTAGCGATAGGACAGGGGGCGAACTATGGCTACACCTTC.

The rearrangement uses TRBV19 and TRBJ2-2, with 8 bases that match TRBD1. CDR3 length: 16 residues. Germline V gene data show CDR1 as LNHDA and CDR2 as SQIVND (reference sequence). J was trimmed by 5 bases and V by 6 bases; bases with no gene match: 11. This CDR3 reads CASRTGQGFSTGELFF. CDR3 DNA: TGTGCCAGTAGAACCGGACAGGGCTTTAGTACCGGGGAGCTGTTTTTT. The full variable domain, its missing parts supplied by reference TRBV19 and TRBJ2-2, is DGGITQSPKYLFRKEGQNVTLSCEQNLNHDAMYWYRQDPGQGLRLIYYSQIVNDFQKGDIAEGYSVSREKKESFPLTVTSAQKNPTAFYLCASRTGQGFSTGELFFGEGSRLTVL.

As concerns this clone: Other nucleotide sequences in the sample specify the same CDR3. CDR3 bases: TGTGCCAGTAGTATCGGCGACAGGGCCTACGAGCAGTACTTC. Translation: CASSIGDRAYEQYF. This sequence joins TRBV19 and TRBJ2-7; 7 bases map to TRBD1. V gave up 3 bases and J gave up 2 bases; unmatched junction bases: 4. The CDR3 is made up of 14 amino acids. The germline V gene encodes CDR1 LNHDA and CDR2 SQIVND (reference sequence).

This chain uses TRBV19 with TRBJ1-1, with 8 bases lining up with TRBD1. CDR3 size: 13 residues. J was trimmed by 6 bases and V by 5 bases; bases with no gene match: 5. Germline V CDR1 and CDR2: LNHDA, SQIVND (reference sequence). The CDR3 sequence is CASSRTGTPEAFF. In DNA form, the CDR3 reads TGTGCCAGTAGTCGGACAGGGACCCCTGAAGCTTTCTTT.